The T cell receptor beta chain described here comes from a study of blood T cell repertoires in COVID-19. Study at large: PBMCs, B-cell-depleted T cells, or T cells provided the cDNA or gDNA that made up the material.

This CDR3 is 15 amino acids long. Trimming cost V 6 bases and J 7 bases; bases outside gene matches: 13. Germline lookup yields CDR1 SGDLS and CDR2 YYNGEE. Under the authors' procedure: Cell counts per sample came from amplifying reference gene primers. Clones were read by immunoSEQ multiplex PCR, and TCRdb kept only the in-frame ones, dropping some. The V and J calls and clone size come from that table; D and trimming were worked out from the DNA. The data hold under 250,000 clones, with approximately 83% observed a single time. Those enrolled, adults aged roughly 18 to 89 years, came from around 24 US areas. Individuals in the exposed group had encountered a COVID-19 case within 2 weeks preceding study entry.

Sequenced input: PBMCs or T cells enriched from blood (not recorded which). The rearrangement links TRBV9 to TRBJ1-2, with 9 bases lining up with TRBD1. This clonotype was sampled from a woman aged 40 to 50 who had been exposed to COVID-19. CDR3 DNA: TGTGCCAGCAACCCTACAGGGGGCGCTTCGGGTGGCTACACCTTC. Translated, it gives CASNPTGGASGGYTF.